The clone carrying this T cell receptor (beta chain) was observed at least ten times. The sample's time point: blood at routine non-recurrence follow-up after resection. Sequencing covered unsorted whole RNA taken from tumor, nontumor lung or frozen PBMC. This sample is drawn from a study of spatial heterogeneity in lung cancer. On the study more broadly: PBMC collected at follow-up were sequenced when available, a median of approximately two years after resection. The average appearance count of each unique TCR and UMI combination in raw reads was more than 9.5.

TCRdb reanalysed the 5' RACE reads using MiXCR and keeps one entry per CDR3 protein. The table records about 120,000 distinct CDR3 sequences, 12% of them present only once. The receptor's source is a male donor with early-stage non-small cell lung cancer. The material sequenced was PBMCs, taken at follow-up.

The CDR3 DNA sequence: TGCAGTGCTAGTATGGGGGGCCCCCCCAATGAGCAGTTCTTC. As protein: CSASMGGPPNEQFF. This chain links TRBV20-1 with TRBJ2-1; either TRBD1 or TRBD2 may fit D (6 bases each). The CDR3 is made up of 14 amino acids. V was shortened by 3 bases and J by 6 bases, with 15 bases between the two germline ends. In germline, CDR1 is DFQATT, CDR2 SNEGSKA (reference sequence).